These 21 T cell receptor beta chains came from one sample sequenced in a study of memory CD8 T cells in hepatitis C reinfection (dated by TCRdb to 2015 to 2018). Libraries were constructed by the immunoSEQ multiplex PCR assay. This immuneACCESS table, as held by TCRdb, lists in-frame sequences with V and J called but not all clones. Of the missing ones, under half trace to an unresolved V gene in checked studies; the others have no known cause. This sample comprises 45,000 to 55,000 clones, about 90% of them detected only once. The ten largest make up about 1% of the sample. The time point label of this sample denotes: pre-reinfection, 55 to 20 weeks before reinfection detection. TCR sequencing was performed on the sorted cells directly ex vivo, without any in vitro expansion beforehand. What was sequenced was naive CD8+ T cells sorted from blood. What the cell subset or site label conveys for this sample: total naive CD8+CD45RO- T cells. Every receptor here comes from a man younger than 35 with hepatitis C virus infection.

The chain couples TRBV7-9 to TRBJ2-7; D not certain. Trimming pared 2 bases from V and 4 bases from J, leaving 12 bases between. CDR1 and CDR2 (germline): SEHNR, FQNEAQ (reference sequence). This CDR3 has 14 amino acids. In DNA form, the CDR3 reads TGTGCCAGCAGCTTACAAGTAGCATCTTACGAGCAGTACTTC. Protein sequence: CASSLQVASYEQYF.

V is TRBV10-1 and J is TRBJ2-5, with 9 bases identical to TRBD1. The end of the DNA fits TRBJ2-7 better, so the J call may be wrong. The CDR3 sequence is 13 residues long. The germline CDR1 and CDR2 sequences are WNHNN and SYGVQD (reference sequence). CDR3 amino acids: CASSPTGGYEQYF. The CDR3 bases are TGCGCCAGCAGTCCGACAGGGGGCTACGAGCAGTACTTC.

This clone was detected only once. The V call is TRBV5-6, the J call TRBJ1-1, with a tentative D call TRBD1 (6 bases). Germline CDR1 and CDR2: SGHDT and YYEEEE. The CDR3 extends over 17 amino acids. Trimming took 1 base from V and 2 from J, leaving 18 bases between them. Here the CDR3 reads CASSLTKGGGDNTEAFF. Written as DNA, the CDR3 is TGTGCCAGCAGCTTGACCAAGGGGGGGGGAGATAACACTGAAGCTTTCTTT.

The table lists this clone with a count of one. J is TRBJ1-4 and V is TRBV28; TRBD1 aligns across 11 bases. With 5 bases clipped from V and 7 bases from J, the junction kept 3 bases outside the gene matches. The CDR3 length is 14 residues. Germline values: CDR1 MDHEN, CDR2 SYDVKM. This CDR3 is CASSPGTGGEKLFF. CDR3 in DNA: TGTGCCAGCAGTCCCGGGACAGGGGGTGAAAAACTGTTTTTT.

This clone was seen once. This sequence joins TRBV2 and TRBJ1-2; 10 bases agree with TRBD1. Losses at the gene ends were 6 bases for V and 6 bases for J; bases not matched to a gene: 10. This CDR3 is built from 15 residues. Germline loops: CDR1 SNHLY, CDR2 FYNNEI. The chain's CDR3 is CASRGGQGSSHGYTF. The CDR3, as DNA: TGTGCCAGCAGAGGGGGACAGGGGTCCTCCCATGGCTACACCTTC.

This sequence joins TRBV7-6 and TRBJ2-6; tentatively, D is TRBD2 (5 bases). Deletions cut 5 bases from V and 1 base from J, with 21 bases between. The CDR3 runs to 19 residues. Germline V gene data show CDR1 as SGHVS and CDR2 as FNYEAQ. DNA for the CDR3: TGTGCCAGCAGCCCGTTGGTGTCGGGAACCTATTCTGGGGCCAACGTCCTGACTTTC. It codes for CASSPLVSGTYSGANVLTF. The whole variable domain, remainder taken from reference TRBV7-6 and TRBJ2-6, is GAGVSQSPRYKVTKRGQDVALRCDPISGHVSLYWYRQALGQGPEFLTYFNYEAQQDKSGLPNDRFSAERPEGSISTLTIQRTEQRDSAMYRCASSPLVSGTYSGANVLTFGAGSRLTVL.

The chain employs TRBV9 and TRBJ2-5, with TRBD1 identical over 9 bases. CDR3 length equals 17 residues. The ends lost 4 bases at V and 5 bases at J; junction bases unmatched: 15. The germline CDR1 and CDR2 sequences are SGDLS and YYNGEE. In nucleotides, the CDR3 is TGTGCCAGCAGCAAAGCTGGTGGGACAGGGAGTGGGGAGACCCAGTACTTC. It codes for CASSKAGGTGSGETQYF.

The CDR3: CASSLLGQGTEAFF. As DNA, the CDR3 is TGCGCCAGCAGCCTCCTGGGACAGGGAACTGAAGCTTTCTTT. The chain recombines TRBV5-1 with TRBJ1-1; TRBD1 agrees at 9 bases. The CDR3 has 14 residues. CDR1 and CDR2 (germline): SGHRS, YFSETQ. V lost 4 bases and J lost 5; bases outside the gene matches: 6.

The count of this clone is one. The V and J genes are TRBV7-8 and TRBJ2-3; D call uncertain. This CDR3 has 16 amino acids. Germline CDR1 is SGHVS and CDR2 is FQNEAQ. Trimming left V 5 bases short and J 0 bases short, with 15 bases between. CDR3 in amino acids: CASSNTGSYSTDTQYF. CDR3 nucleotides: TGTGCCAGCAGCAATACCGGGTCTTATAGCACAGATACGCAGTATTTT. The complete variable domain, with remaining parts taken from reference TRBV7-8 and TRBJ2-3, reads GAGVSQSPRYKVAKRGQDVALRCDPISGHVSLFWYQQALGQGPEFLTYFQNEAQLDKSGLPSDRFFAERPEGSVSTLKIQRTQQEDSAVYLCASSNTGSYSTDTQYFGPGTRLTVL.

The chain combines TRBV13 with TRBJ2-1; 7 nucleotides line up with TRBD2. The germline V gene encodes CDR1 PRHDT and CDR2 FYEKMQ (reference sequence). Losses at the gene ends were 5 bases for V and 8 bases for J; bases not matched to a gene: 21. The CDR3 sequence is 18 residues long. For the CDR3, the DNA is TGTGCCAGCAGCCCCGGGACCGGTGGCGCGGGAGCTGTCGATGAGCAGTTCTTC. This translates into CASSPGTGGAGAVDEQFF.

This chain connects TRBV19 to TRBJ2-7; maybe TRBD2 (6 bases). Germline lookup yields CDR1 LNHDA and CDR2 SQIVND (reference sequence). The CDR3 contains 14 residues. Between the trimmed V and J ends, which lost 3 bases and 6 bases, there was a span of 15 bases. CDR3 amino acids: CASSIAAGGAEQYF. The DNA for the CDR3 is TGTGCCAGTAGTATCGCCGCCGGCGGGGCCGAGCAGTACTTC. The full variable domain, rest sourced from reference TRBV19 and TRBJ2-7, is DGGITQSPKYLFRKEGQNVTLSCEQNLNHDAMYWYRQDPGQGLRLIYYSQIVNDFQKGDIAEGYSVSREKKESFPLTVTSAQKNPTAFYLCASSIAAGGAEQYFGPGTRLTVT.

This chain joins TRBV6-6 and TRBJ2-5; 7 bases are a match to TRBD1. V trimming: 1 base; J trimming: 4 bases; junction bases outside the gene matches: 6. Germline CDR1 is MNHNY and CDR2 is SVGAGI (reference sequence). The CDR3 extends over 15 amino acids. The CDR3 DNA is TGTGCCAGCAGTTACTTACAGGGGCGGAGAGAGACCCAGTACTTC. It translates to CASSYLQGRRETQYF.

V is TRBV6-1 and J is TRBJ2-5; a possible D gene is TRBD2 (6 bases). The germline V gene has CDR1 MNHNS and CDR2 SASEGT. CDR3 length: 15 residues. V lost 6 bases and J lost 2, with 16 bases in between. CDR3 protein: CASRDFGTSQETQYF. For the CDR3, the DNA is TGTGCCAGCAGGGACTTCGGGACTTCACAAGAGACCCAGTACTTC.

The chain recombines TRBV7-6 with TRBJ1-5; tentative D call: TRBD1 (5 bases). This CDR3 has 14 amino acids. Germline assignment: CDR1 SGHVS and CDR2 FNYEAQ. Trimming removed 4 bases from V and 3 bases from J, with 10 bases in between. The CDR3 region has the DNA TGTGCCAGCAGCTCTGCAGGGTTCAATCAGCCCCAGCATTTT. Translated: CASSSAGFNQPQHF.

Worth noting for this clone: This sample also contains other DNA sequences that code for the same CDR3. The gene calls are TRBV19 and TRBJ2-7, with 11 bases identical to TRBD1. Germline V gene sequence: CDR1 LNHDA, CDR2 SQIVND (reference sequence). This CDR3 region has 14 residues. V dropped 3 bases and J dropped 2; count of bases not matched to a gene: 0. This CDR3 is CASSMGQGAYEQYF. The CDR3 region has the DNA TGTGCCAGTAGTATGGGACAGGGGGCCTACGAGCAGTACTTC.

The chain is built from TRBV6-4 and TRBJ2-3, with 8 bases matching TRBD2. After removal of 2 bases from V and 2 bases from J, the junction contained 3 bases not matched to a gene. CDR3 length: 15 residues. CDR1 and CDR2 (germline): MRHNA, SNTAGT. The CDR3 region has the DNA TGTGCCAGCAGTGACGGAGCGGGGGACACAGATACGCAGTATTTT. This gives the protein CASSDGAGDTDTQYF.

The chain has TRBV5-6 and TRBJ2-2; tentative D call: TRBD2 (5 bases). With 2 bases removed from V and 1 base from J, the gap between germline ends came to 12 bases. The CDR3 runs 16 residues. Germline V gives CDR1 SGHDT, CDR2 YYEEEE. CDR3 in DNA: TGTGCCAGCAGCTTACTCCGCGGACTGAACACCGGGGAGCTGTTTTTT. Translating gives CASSLLRGLNTGELFF.

The chain's CDR3 is CASSPQEAGTGELFF. CDR3 coding DNA: TGTGCCAGCAGCCCTCAGGAAGCAGGCACCGGGGAGCTGTTTTTT. The chain employs TRBV11-3 and TRBJ2-2; no definite D call. Germline V CDR1 and CDR2: SGHNT, YENEEA. The CDR3 is 15 amino acids. V lost 5 bases, J lost 4 bases, and 14 bases lay in between.

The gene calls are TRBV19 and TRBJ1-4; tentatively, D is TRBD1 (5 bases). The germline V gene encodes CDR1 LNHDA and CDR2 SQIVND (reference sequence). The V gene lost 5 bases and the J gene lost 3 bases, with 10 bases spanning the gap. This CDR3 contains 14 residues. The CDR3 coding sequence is TGTGCCAGTAGTCAGGGATTCGCTAATGAAAAACTGTTTTTT. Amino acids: CASSQGFANEKLFF.

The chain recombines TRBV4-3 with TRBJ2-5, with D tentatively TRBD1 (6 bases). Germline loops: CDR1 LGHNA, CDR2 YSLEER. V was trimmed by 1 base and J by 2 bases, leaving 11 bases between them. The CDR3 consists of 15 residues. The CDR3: CASSQAPGQQETQYF. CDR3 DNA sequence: TGCGCCAGCAGCCAAGCTCCTGGACAGCAAGAGACCCAGTACTTC.

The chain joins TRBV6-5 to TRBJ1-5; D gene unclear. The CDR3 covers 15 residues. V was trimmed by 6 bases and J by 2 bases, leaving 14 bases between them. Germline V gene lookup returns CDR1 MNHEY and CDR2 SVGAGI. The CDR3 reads CASSLPHRGNQPQHF. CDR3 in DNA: TGTGCCAGCAGCCTGCCTCACCGAGGCAATCAGCCCCAGCATTTT.